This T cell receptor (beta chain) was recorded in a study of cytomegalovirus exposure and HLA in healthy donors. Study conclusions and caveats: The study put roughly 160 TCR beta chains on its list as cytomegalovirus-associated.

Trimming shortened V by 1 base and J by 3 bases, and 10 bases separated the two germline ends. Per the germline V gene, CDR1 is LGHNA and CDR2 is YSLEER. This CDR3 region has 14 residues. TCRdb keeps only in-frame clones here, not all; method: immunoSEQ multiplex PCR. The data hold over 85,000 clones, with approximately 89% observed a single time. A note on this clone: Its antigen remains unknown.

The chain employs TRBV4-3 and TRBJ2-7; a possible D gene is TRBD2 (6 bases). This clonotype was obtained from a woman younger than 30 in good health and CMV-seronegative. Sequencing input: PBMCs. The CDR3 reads CASSQVMRDYEQYF. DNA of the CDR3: TGCGCCAGCAGCCAAGTTATGCGGGACTACGAGCAGTACTTC.